This T cell receptor (beta chain) was documented in a study of blood T cell repertoires in COVID-19. At the level of the study: Donors in the United States, Italy and Spain gave samples during acute or convalescent COVID-19.

This CDR3 is 14 amino acids long. Deletions cut 6 bases from V and 4 bases from J, with 10 bases between. Germline assignment: CDR1 SGHDN and CDR2 FVKESK. In the original workflow: The authors estimated nucleated cell counts from reference gene primer amplification. Only in-frame clones appear in the TCRdb table, and some are missing; sequencing was by immunoSEQ multiplex PCR. V, J and clone size were drawn from that table, and D and trimming were deduced from the DNA. The data contain about 160,000 clones, 80% to 90% of them seen just once; the ten biggest clones take up around 7.9%. Those enrolled, adults aged roughly 18 to 95 years, came from under 25 US areas.

The gene calls are TRBV14 and TRBJ1-6; D is possibly TRBD1 (6 bases). This clonotype was sampled from a man between 45 and 60 years old who had recovered from COVID-19. The specimen was PBMCs or T cells enriched from blood (not recorded which). The CDR3 protein is CASRLQGYNSPLHF. The CDR3 DNA reads as TGTGCCAGCAGACTACAGGGTTATAATTCACCCCTCCACTTT.